The TCR beta chain under discussion was sequenced for a study of blood T cell repertoires in COVID-19. About the study: The samples span acute and convalescent COVID-19 from the United States, Italy and Spain.

Profiled with immunoSEQ multiplex PCR; TCRdb holds only in-frame clones, not every one. The data contain about 48,000 clones, more than 75% of them singletons. Germline CDR1 reads LNHDA; CDR2 reads SQIVND (reference sequence). The CDR3 contains 12 residues. V lost 3 bases and J 9 bases, leaving 8 bases between the germline ends. The gene calls are TRBV19 and TRBJ1-4; D is unresolved. This receptor was taken from an elderly woman with COVID-19, enrolled during active disease. The specimen sequenced was peripheral blood. The CDR3 loop reads CASSIGGKKLFF. The CDR3 region has the DNA TGTGCCAGTAGTATCGGCGGAAAAAAACTGTTTTTT.